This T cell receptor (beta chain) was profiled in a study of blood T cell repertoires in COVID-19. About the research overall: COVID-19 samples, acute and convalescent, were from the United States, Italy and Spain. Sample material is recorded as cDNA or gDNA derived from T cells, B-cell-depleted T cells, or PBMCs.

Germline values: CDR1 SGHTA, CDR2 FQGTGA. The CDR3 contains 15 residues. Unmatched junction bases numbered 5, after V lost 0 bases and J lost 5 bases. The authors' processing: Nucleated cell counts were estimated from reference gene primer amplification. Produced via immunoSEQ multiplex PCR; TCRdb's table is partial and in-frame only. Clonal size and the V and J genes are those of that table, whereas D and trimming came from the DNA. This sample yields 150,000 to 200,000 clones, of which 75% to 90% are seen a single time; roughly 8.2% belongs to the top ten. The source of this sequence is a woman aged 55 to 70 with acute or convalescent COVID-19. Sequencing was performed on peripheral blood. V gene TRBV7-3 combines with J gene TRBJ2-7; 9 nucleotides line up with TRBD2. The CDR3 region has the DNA TGTGCCAGCAGCTTAACTAGCGGGAGAAAAAACGAGCAGTACTTC. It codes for CASSLTSGRKNEQYF.